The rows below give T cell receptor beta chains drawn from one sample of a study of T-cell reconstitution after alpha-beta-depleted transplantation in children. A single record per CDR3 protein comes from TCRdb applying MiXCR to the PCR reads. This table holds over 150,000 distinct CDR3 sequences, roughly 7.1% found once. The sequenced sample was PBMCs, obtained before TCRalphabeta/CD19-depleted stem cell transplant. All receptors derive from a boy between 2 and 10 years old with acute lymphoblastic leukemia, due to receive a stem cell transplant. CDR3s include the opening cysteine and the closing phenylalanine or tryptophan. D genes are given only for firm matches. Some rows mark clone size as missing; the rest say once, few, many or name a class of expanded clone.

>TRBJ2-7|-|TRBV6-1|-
CASRLDRLEQYF
TGTGCCAGCAGATTGGACAGACTGGAGCAGTACTTC
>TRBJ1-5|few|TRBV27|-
CASSPWAVNQPQHF
TGTGCCAGCAGCCCTTGGGCAGTCAATCAGCCCCAGCATTTT
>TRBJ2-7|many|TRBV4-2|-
CASSQEKGVKQYF
TGTGCCAGCAGCCAAGAGAAGGGGGTTAAGCAGTACTTC
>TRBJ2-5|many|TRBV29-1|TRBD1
CSVETGTEVWETQYF
TGCAGCGTTGAGACCGGGACAGAGGTTTGGGAGACCCAGTACTTC
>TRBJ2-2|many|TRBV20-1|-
CSAAARWNTGELFF
TGCAGTGCCGCCGCCCGGTGGAACACCGGGGAGCTGTTTTTT
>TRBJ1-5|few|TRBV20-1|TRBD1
CSASRDRGYSNQPQHF
TGCAGTGCTAGTAGGGACAGGGGTTATAGCAATCAGCCCCAGCATTTT
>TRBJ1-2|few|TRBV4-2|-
CASSQELGVSYGYTF
TGTGCCAGCAGCCAAGAGCTAGGGGTCTCTTATGGCTACACCTTC
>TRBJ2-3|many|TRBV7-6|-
CASSPSGAGRDTQYF
TGTGCCAGCAGCCCGTCGGGTGCCGGGCGAGATACGCAGTATTTT
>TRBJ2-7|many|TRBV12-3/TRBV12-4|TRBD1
CASSPTPSDRGEQYF
TGTGCCAGCAGTCCCACACCATCGGACAGGGGCGAGCAGTACTTC
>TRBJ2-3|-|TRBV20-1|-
CCARDIRSTDTQYF
TGCTGTGCTAGAGATATAAGGAGCACAGATACGCAGTATTTT
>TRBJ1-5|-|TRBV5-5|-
CASSLGALTGTQPQHF
TGTGCCAGCAGCTTGGGTGCTTTAACGGGGACTCAGCCCCAGCATTTT
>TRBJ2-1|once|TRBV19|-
CASSYRSGEQFF
TGTGCCAGTAGTTATAGAAGTGGTGAGCAGTTCTTC
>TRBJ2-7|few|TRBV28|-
CASRTGTWEQYF
TGTGCCAGCAGAACCGGGACTTGGGAGCAGTACTTC
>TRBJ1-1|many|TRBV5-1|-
CASSSSLNTEAFF
TGCGCCAGCAGCTCTAGCCTGAACACTGAAGCTTTCTTT
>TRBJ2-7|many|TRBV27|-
CASSPYWREIYEQYF
TGTGCCAGCAGCCCTTATTGGCGGGAAATCTACGAGCAGTACTTC
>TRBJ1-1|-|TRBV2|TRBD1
CASRRTGENTEAFF
TGTGCCAGCAGAAGGACAGGGGAGAACACTGAAGCTTTCTTT
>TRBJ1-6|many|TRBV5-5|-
CASSSHSVYNSPLHF
TGTGCCAGCAGCTCCCACAGTGTCTATAATTCACCCCTCCACTTT
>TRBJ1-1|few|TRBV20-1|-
CSARVTRDHTEAFF
TGCAGTGCTAGAGTAACCCGGGACCACACTGAAGCTTTCTTT
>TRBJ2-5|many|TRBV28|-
CASRPRGRRETQYF
TGTGCCAGCAGACCCCGGGGCCGCCGAGAGACCCAGTACTTC
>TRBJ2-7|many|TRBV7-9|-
CASSPGGKSYEQYF
TGTGCCAGCAGCCCGGGCGGAAAGTCCTACGAGCAGTACTTC
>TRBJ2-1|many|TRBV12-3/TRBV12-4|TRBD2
CASLGGGSRNEQFF
TGTGCCAGTCTCGGCGGGGGATCACGTAATGAGCAGTTCTTC
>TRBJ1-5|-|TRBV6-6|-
CASRHGNQPQHF
TGTGCCAGCAGGCACGGCAATCAGCCCCAGCATTTT
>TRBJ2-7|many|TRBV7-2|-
CASSLGTESSYEQYF
TGTGCCAGCAGCTTAGGGACAGAGAGCTCCTACGAGCAGTACTTC
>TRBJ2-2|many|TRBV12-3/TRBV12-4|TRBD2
CASTISLAPNTGELFF
TGTGCCAGCACCATCTCACTAGCGCCGAACACCGGGGAGCTGTTTTTT
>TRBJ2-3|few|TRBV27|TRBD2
CASLAGGADTQYF
TGTGCCAGCCTAGCGGGGGGGGCGGATACGCAGTATTTT
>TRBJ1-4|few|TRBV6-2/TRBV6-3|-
CASSYSAQLGWAGGSEKLFF
TGTGCCAGCAGTTACTCGGCTCAATTGGGCTGGGCAGGAGGCAGTGAAAAACTGTTTTTT
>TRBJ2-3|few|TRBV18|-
CASSQTGDTQYF
TGTGCCAGCTCACAAACCGGGGATACGCAGTATTTT
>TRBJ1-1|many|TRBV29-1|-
CSVERGAGVTEAFF
TGCAGCGTTGAAAGGGGGGCCGGGGTGACTGAAGCTTTCTTT
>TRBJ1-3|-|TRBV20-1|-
CSAWDRSSGNTIYF
TGCAGTGCCTGGGACCGCAGCTCTGGAAACACCATATATTTT
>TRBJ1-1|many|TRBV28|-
CASSINREAFF
TGTGCCAGCAGTATAAACAGGGAAGCTTTCTTT
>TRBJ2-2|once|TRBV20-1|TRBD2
CSARIAGTNTGELFF
TGCAGTGCTAGAATAGCGGGGACGAACACCGGGGAGCTGTTTTTT
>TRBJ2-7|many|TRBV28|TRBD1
CASRDRPRSYEQYF
TGTGCCAGCAGGGACAGGCCCCGCTCCTACGAGCAGTACTTC
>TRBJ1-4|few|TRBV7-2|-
CASSLAGGLTNEKLFF
TGTGCCAGCAGCTTAGCGGGGGGGCTTACTAATGAAAAACTGTTTTTT
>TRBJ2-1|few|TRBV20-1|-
CSATLSGRQVSYNEQFF
TGCAGTGCTACACTAAGTGGGAGACAAGTCTCCTACAATGAGCAGTTCTTC
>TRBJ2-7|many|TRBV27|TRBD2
CASSRVREGREQYF
TGTGCCAGCAGTCGGGTGCGGGAGGGCCGTGAGCAGTACTTC
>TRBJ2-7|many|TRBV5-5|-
CASSPEGAQIYEQYF
TGTGCCAGCAGCCCGGAGGGGGCGCAGATCTACGAGCAGTACTTC
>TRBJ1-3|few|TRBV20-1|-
CSARVADNTIYF
TGCAGTGCTAGAGTCGCTGACAACACCATATATTTT
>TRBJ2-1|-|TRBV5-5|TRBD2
CASSRTSARNEQFF
TGTGCCAGCAGCCGGACTAGCGCCCGGAATGAGCAGTTCTTC
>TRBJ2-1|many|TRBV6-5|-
CASSPSRGRNEQFF
TGTGCCAGCAGCCCTTCCCGGGGTAGGAATGAGCAGTTCTTC
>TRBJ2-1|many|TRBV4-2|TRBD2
CASSQDRLAGGLEQFF
TGTGCCAGCAGCCAAGATCGGCTAGCGGGGGGACTTGAGCAGTTCTTC
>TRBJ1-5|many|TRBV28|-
CASRPTVMPQHF
TGTGCCAGCAGGCCGACAGTGATGCCCCAGCATTTT
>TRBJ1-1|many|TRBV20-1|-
CSARPGASNTEAFF
TGCAGTGCTAGACCGGGGGCCTCGAACACTGAAGCTTTCTTT
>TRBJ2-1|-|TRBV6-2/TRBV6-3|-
CASSYSDLRNEQFF
TGTGCCAGCAGTTATTCGGATCTCAGGAATGAGCAGTTCTTC
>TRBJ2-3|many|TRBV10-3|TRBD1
CAITRTGGTDTQYF
TGTGCCATCACCAGGACAGGGGGCACAGATACGCAGTATTTT
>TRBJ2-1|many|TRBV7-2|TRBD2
CASSFIAGGMGNEQFF
TGTGCCAGCAGCTTTATAGCGGGGGGAATGGGCAATGAGCAGTTCTTC
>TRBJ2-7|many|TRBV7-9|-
CASSQPTSYEQYF
TGTGCCAGCAGCCAGCCTACGAGCTACGAGCAGTACTTC